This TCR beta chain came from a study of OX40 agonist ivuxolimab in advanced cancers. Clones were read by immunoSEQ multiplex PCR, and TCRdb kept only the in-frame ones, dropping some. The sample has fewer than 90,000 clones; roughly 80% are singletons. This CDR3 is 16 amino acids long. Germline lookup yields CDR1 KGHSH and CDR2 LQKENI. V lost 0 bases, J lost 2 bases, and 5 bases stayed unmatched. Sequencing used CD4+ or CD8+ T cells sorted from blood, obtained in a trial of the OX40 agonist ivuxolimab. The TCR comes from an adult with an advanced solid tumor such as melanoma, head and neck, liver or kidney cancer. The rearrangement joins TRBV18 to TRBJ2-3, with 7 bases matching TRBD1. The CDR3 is CASSPPDRAHTDTQYF. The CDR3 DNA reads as TGTGCCAGCTCACCACCCGACAGGGCCCACACAGATACGCAGTATTTT. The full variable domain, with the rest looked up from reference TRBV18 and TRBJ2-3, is NAGVMQNPRHLVRRRGQEARLRCSPMKGHSHVYWYRQLPEEGLKFMVYLQKENIIDESGMPKERFSAEFPKEGPSILRIQQVVRGDSAAYFCASSPPDRAHTDTQYFGPGTRLTVL.